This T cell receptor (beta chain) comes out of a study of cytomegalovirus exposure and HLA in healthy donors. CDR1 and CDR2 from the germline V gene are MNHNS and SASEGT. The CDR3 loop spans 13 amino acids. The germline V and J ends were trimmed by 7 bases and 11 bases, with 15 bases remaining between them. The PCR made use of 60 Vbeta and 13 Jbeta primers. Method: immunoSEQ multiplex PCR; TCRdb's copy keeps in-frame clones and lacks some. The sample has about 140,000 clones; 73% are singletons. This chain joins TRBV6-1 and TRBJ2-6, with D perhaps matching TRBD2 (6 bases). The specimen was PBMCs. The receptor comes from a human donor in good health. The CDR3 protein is CASTIVGGDVLTF. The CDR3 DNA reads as TGTGCCAGCACCATCGTTGGAGGGGACGTCCTGACTTTC.